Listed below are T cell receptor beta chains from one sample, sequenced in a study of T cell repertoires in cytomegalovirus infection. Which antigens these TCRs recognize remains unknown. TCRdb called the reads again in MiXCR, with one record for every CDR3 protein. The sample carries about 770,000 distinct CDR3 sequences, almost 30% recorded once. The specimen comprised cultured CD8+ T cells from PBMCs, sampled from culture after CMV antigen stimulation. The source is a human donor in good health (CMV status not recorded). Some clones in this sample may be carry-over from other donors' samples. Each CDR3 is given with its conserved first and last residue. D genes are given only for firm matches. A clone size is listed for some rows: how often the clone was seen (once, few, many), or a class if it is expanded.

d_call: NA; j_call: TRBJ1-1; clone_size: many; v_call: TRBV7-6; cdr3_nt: TGTGCCAGCAGCGACCGTCGGGGGGGTCCTGTCACTGAAGCTTTCTTT; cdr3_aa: CASSDRRGGPVTEAFF
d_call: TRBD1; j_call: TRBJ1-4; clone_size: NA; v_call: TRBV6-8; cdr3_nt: TGTGCCAGCAGTTACTCCGACAGGGCGAATGAAAAACTGTTTTTT; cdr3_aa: CASSYSDRANEKLFF
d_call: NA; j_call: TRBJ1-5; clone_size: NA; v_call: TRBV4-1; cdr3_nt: TGCGCCAGCAGCCAAGACAGGGATCCCAATCAGCCCCAGCATTTT; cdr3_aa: CASSQDRDPNQPQHF
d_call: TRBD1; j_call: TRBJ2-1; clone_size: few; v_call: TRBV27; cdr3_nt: TGTGCCAGCAGCTCACCAGGAGGGACAGGGCGGAATGAGCAGTTCTTC; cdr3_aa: CASSSPGGTGRNEQFF
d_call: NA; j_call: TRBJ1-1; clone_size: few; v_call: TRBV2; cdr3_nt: TGTGCCAGCCCCCCGGGAAGGTTGAGGGACACTGAAGCTTTCTTT; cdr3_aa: CASPPGRLRDTEAFF
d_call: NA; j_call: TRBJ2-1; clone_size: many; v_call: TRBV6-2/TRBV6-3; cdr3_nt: TGTGCCAGCAGCCTCACTCGGGGGGCCTCCTCCTACAATGAGCAGTTCTTC; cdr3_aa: CASSLTRGASSYNEQFF
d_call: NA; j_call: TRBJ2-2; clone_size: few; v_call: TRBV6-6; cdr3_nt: TGTGCCAGCAGTCCCCAGGACCTCACCGGGGAGCTGTTTTTT; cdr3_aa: CASSPQDLTGELFF
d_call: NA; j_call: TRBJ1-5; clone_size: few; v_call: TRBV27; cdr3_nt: TGTGCCAGCAGTTTATTGGGGGGGGCCGATCAGCCCCAGCATTTT; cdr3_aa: CASSLLGGADQPQHF
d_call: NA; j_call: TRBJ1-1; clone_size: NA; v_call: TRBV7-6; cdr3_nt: TGTGCCAGCAGCTTAGGGACAACAGGGATTGTGGCTTTCTTT; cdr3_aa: CASSLGTTGIVAFF
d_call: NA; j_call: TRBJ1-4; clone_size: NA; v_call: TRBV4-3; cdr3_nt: TGCGCAACGTCGAGAACTAATGAAAAACTGTTTTTT; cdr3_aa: CATSRTNEKLFF
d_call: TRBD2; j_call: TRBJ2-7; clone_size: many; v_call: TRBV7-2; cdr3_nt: TGTGCCAGCAGCTTAGCTGCCATGACTAGCGGGTACTACGAGCAGTACTTC; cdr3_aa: CASSLAAMTSGYYEQYF
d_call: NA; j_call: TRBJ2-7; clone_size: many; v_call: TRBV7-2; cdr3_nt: TGTGCCAGCAGAGAAGAAGCTAGTTACGAGCAGTACTTC; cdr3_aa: CASREEASYEQYF
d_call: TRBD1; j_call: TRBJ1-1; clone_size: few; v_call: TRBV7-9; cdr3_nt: TGTGCCAGCAGTTCGGACAGGGGGTTTGAAGCTTTCTTT; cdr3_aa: CASSSDRGFEAFF
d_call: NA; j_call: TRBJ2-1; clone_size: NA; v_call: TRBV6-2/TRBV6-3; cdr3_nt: TGTGCCAGCAGTTATCGGGGTCCGTACTACGACAATGAGCAGTTCTTC; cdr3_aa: CASSYRGPYYDNEQFF
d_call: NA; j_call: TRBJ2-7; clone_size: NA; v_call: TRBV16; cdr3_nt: TGTGCCAGCAGTAAAAGTGACTTCTACGAGCAGTACTTC; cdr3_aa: CASSKSDFYEQYF
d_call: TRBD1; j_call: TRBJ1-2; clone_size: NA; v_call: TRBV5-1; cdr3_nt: TGCGCCAGCAGCTTATCGTATACAGGGGATCCCTATGGCTACACCTTC; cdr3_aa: CASSLSYTGDPYGYTF
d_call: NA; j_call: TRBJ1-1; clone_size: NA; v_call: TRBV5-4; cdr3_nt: TGTGCCAGCATCCTATTGGTGGATGGGGGCACTGAAGCTTTCTTT; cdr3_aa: CASILLVDGGTEAFF
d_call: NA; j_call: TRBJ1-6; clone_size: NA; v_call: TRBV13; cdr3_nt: TGTGCCAGCAGCCCTCGGGGCCGGTCACCCCTCCACTTT; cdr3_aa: CASSPRGRSPLHF
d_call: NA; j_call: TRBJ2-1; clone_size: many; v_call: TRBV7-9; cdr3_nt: TGTGCCAGCAGCGACAGGTACAGTGAGCAGTTCTTC; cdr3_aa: CASSDRYSEQFF
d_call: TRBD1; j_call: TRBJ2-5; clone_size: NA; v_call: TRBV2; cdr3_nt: TGTGCCAGCAGTGAACCACAGACAGGGGAAGAGACCCAGTACTTC; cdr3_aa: CASSEPQTGEETQYF
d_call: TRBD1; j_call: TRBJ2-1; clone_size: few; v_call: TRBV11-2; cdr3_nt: TGTGCCAGCAGCTTGAGGACAGGGGCGAACAATGAGCAGTTCTTC; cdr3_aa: CASSLRTGANNEQFF
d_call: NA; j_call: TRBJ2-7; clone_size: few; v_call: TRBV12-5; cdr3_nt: TGTGCTAGTGGTTTGCCCACGGGGAAAAGGAACGAGCAGTACTTC; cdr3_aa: CASGLPTGKRNEQYF
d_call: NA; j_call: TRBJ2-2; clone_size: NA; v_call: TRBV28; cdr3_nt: TGTGCCAGCAGATACACGGGCAGCTACACCGGGGAGCTGTTTTTT; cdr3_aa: CASRYTGSYTGELFF
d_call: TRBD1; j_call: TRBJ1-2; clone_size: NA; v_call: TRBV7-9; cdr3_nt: TGTGCCAGCAGTGGACAGGGGGCTTCCCTAGGCTATGGCTACACCTTC; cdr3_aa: CASSGQGASLGYGYTF
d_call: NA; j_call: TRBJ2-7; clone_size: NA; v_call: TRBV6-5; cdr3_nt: TGTGCCAGCAGTTACGGTAGCAACTGGGGGCACGAGCAGTACTTC; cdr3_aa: CASSYGSNWGHEQYF
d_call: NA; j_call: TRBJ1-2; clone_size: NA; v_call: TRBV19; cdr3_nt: TGTGTCAGTAATCAGGGTTTATCTGGCTACACCTTC; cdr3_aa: CVSNQGLSGYTF
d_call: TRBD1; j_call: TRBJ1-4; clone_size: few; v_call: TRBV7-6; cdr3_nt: TGTGCCAGCAGCCCTACAGGGGAGGATGAAAAACTGTTTTTT; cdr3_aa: CASSPTGEDEKLFF
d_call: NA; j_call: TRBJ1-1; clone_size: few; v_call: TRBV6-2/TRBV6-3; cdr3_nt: TGTGCCAGCAGTTACCGGACACGGAACACTGAAGCTTTCTTT; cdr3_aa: CASSYRTRNTEAFF
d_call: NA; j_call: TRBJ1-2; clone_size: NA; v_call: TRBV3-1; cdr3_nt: TGTGCCAGCAGCCAAGGAGCCCCCCGGCTGGACTATGGCTACACCTTC; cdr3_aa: CASSQGAPRLDYGYTF
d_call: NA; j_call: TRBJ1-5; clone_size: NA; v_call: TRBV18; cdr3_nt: TGTGCCAGCTCACCACGTCCCGGTGACCTCAATCAGCCCCAGCATTTT; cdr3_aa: CASSPRPGDLNQPQHF
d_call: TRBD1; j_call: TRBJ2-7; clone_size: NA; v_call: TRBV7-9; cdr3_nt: TGTGCCAGCAGCCCCTACGTTGACAGGGCAGTCTACGAGCAGTACTTC; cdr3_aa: CASSPYVDRAVYEQYF
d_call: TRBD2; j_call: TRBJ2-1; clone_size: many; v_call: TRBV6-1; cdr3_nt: TGTACAAAGCGGGGGGCTTACAATGAGCAGTTCTTC; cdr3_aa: CTKRGAYNEQFF
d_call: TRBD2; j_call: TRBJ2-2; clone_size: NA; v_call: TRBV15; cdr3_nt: TGTGCCACCCTCAATTTTGCGGGGGTGAGGGCCGGGGAGCTGTTTTTT; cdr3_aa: CATLNFAGVRAGELFF